The following is a TCR beta chain sequence with its context. The table lists this clone with a few counts. Its antigen is unknown. No per-base quality is available; no much larger clone lies one base away. In Seattle, one collaborating source enrolled patients while the infection was active and tracked those patients longitudinally over the course of disease. Each collaborating institution followed its own protocols to collect whole blood in K2EDTA tubes. For TCRbeta analysis, collaborator samples were shipped as frozen whole blood, as isolated PBMCs, or as DNA extracted from either sample type. TCRbeta CDR3 regions were amplified from genomic DNA by means of the immunoSEQ Assay, a bias-controlled multiplex PCR. In the authors' own workflow: Nucleated cell counts per sample were estimated from amplification of reference gene primers within the assay. To quantify the absolute abundance of each unique TCRbeta CDR3 rearrangement, sequence reads were collapsed and filtered. For each sample, productive Simpson clonality was calculated as the square root of Simpson's diversity index over productive rearrangements. The table comes from immuneACCESS by way of TCRdb, which keeps in-frame sequences with V and J called. Part of the clones is missing from these tables; in studies checked, under half for an unresolved V gene and the rest for unknown reasons. That table supplies the V and J calls and clone size; D and trimming were determined from the DNA. Present in this sample are roughly 150,000 clones, approximately 85% of which were seen just once. Under 7.5% of the sample goes to the ten largest clones.

The data were taken from a study of blood T cell repertoires in COVID-19 (dated by TCRdb to 2019 to 2021). Looking at the study overall: Samples from collaborators originated in the United States, Italy and Spain and spanned both the acute and convalescent phases of COVID-19. The prospective study material was composed of cDNA or gDNA derived from T cells, B-cell-depleted T cells, or PBMCs. The dataset comprised deeply sampled blood TCRbeta repertoires from subjects exposed to, actively infected with, or recovered from COVID-19. The repertoires were released in a freely available public database intended as a resource for research on the immune response to SARS-CoV-2. Samples came from the ongoing ImmuneRACE study (first 160 participants) plus 1,254 subjects from 6 global collaborators. Nearly every sample came with metadata listing a de-identified subject ID, COVID-19 status, age in years and sex. Where available, HLA class I and class II types were taken from metadata supplied by the sample provider and were not determined by assay-based typing.

The research as a whole found: How much clinical and demographic metadata was included differed by source and by participant, and the metadata was provided uncurated.

This TCR was recovered from a man older than 75 with COVID-19, enrolled during active disease. The sample taken for sequencing was peripheral blood.

The DNA sequence is TGTGCCAGTAGCCCGACAGGGTGGTATAGTGTTCCCCTCCACTTT. The resulting protein is CASSPTGWYSVPLHF. The chain couples TRBV19 to TRBJ1-6, and 7 junction bases match TRBD1. From a lookup of the germline V gene (reference sequence), CDR1 and CDR2 are LNHDA and SQIVND. The CDR3, from cysteine to phenylalanine, totals 15 residues. CDR3 DNA is the only sequence kept; it has 45 bases, read in frame from the first base. From V the trimming removes 6 bases and from J it removes 13 bases, while the gene matches leave 15 bases of the junction unaccounted for.